Following are 10 T cell receptor beta chains from one sample sequenced in a study of T cells after yellow fever vaccination. TCRdb re-derived calls from the 5' RACE reads in MiXCR, one entry per CDR3 protein. In the table there are about 320,000 distinct CDR3 sequences, 3.5% to 4.5% of which are singletons. This sample comprised PBMCs, obtained 15 days after the yellow fever booster vaccination. All receptors derive from a man aged 18-30 years who received the YFV17D yellow fever vaccine.

This clonotype was observed a handful of times. The CDR3 here is CASSYPTGWSRNQPQHF. The CDR3 DNA sequence: TGTGCCAGCAGTTACCCGACAGGGTGGAGTCGCAATCAGCCCCAGCATTTT. The chain carries TRBV6-2 or TRBV6-3 and TRBJ1-5; 7 bases line up with TRBD1. The germline V gene has CDR1 MNHEY and CDR2 SVGEGT. The CDR3 covers 17 residues. J lost 2 bases, V lost 2 bases, and 9 bases had no gene match.

This clonotype occurred many times. The rearrangement uses TRBV18 and TRBJ2-3; D is undetermined. Germline V gene sequence: CDR1 KGHSH, CDR2 LQKENI. The CDR3 runs 13 residues. Trimming left V 4 bases short and J 3 bases short, with 8 bases between. The CDR3 protein is CASSQSATDTQYF. The CDR3 DNA is TGTGCCAGCTCACAGTCAGCGACAGATACGCAGTATTTT. Full variable domain (rest looked up from reference TRBV18 and TRBJ2-3): NAGVMQNPRHLVRRRGQEARLRCSPMKGHSHVYWYRQLPEEGLKFMVYLQKENIIDESGMPKERFSAEFPKEGPSILRIQQVVRGDSAAYFCASSQSATDTQYFGPGTRLTVL.

This clonotype was counted ten times or more. V gene TRBV7-3 combines with J gene TRBJ2-1; 8 nucleotides agree with TRBD2. Trimming removed 2 bases from V and 7 bases from J; junction bases left unmatched: 10. Looked up from germline, CDR1 is SGHTA and CDR2 is FQGTGA. This CDR3 spans 16 amino acids. CDR3 DNA: TGTGCCAGCAGCTTACTCCCGGGACTAGAGGCAAATGAGCAGTTCTTC. It codes for CASSLLPGLEANEQFF.

There are many counts of this clonotype. The chain links TRBV20-1 to TRBJ2-1; 10 bases map to TRBD2. V was clipped by 4 bases and J by 6 bases; unmatched bases: 3. The CDR3 loop spans 13 amino acids. The germline V gene encodes CDR1 DFQATT and CDR2 SNEGSKA (reference sequence). This CDR3 is CSATSSGGNEQFF. CDR3 in DNA: TGCAGTGCTACCTCTAGCGGGGGCAATGAGCAGTTCTTC.

This clonotype was picked up many times. The chain carries TRBV2 and TRBJ1-1; D is unclear. The CDR3 totals 12 residues. The V end lost 6 bases, the J end lost 1 base, and 6 bases lay between the germline ends. CDR1 and CDR2 (germline): SNHLY, FYNNEI. This chain's CDR3 is CASRRENTEAFF. The DNA of the CDR3 is TGTGCCAGCAGGAGGGAGAACACTGAAGCTTTCTTT.

The J gene is TRBJ1-4, the V gene TRBV4-1; a weak D match, TRBD1 (6 bases). The germline V gene has CDR1 MGHRA and CDR2 YSYEKL. Trimming took off 4 bases at V and 7 bases at J, with 19 bases between the two ends. The CDR3 loop spans 16 amino acids. Written as DNA, the CDR3 is TGCGCCAGCAGCCCAGAAACAGGGACCTTTGTTGAAAAACTGTTTTTT. It is translated as CASSPETGTFVEKLFF.

This clonotype was seen many times. The rearrangement links TRBV7-8 to TRBJ1-6, with D hard to call. The CDR3 is made up of 12 amino acids. Trimming stripped 1 base from V and 8 bases from J, with 3 bases between. Germline values: CDR1 SGHVS, CDR2 FQNEAQ. CDR3 sequence reads: CASSLVDSPLHF. DNA of the CDR3: TGTGCCAGCAGCTTAGTGGATTCACCCCTCCACTTT. Full variable domain (rest looked up from reference TRBV7-8 and TRBJ1-6): GAGVSQSPRYKVAKRGQDVALRCDPISGHVSLFWYQQALGQGPEFLTYFQNEAQLDKSGLPSDRFFAERPEGSVSTLKIQRTQQEDSAVYLCASSLVDSPLHFGNGTRLTVT.

This clonotype has a handful of counts. The chain links TRBV7-3 to TRBJ2-3; 8 nucleotides line up with TRBD2. The CDR3 spans 17 residues. The V and J ends lost 5 bases and 0 bases, in that order; junction bases with no gene match: 10. Germline V CDR1 and CDR2: SGHTA, FQGTGA. In DNA form, the CDR3 reads TGTGCCAGCAGCCCGACGTCGGGAGGGGGAAGCACAGATACGCAGTATTTT. Encoded protein: CASSPTSGGGSTDTQYF.

There are many counts of this clonotype. The chain carries TRBV2 and TRBJ1-5, with TRBD1 as a possible D gene (5 bases). The CDR3 sequence is 15 residues long. In germline, CDR1 is SNHLY, CDR2 FYNNEI. Trimming left V 6 bases short and J 0 bases short, with 12 bases between. The CDR3 reads CASSPRGASNQPQHF. In nucleotides, the CDR3 is TGTGCCAGCAGCCCAAGGGGAGCTAGCAATCAGCCCCAGCATTTT.

This clonotype was seen many times. This chain uses TRBV27 with TRBJ2-5; TRBD2 matches at 7 bases. CDR1 is MNHEY and CDR2 is SMNVEV in the germline V gene (reference sequence). This CDR3 spans 14 amino acids. J was trimmed by 0 bases and V by 7 bases; bases with no gene match: 5. CDR3 residues: CASTSGANQETQYF. As DNA, the CDR3 is TGTGCCAGCACAAGCGGGGCGAACCAAGAGACCCAGTACTTC.